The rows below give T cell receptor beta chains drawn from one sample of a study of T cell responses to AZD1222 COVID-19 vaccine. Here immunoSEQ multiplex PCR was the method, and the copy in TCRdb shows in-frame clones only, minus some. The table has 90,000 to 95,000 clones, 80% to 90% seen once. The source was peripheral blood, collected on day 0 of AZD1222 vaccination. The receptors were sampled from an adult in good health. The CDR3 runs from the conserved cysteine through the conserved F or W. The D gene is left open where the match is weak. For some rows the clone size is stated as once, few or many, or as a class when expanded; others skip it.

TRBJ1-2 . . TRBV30 TGTGCCTGGAACAATAAATTCCAGGGGCACTATGGCTACACCTTC CAWNNKFQGHYGYTF
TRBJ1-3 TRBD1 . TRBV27 TGTGCCAGCAGGCAAACAGGGGCCGGAAACACCATATATTTT CASRQTGAGNTIYF
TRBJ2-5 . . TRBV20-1 TGCAGTGGTTTGGTCCAAGAGACCCAGTACTTC CSGLVQETQYF
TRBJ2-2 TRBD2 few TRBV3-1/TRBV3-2 TGTGCCAGCAGCCAAAGGGGAGGGGACACCGGGGAGCTGTTTTTT CASSQRGGDTGELFF
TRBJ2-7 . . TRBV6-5 TGTGCCAGCAGGTTTACAGCAACCTACGAGCAGTACTTC CASRFTATYEQYF
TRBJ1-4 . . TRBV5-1 TGCGCCAGCAGCCCGGGACCGACCACCTATAATGAAAAACTGTTTTTT CASSPGPTTYNEKLFF
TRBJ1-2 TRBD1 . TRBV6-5 TGTGCCAGCAGTTCTTTCCAGGGGGGCTATGGCTACACCTTC CASSSFQGGYGYTF
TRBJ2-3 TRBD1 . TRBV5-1 TGCGCCAGCAGCTGGGACAGTCCTAGCACAGATACGCAGTATTTT CASSWDSPSTDTQYF
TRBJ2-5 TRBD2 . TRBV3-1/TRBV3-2 TGTGCCAGCTCAACCCGGGGGGCCCAGTACTTC CASSTRGAQYF
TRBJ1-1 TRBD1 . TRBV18 TGTGCCAGCTCACCAATCAGTGGGTCAGCAAAGTCAGGGGGAGGGTTGAACACTGAAGCTTTCTTT CASSPISGSAKSGGGLNTEAFF
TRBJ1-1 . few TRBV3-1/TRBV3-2 TGTGCCAGCAGAGTTGGTCGGGGTTATGACACTGAAGCTTTCTTT CASRVGRGYDTEAFF
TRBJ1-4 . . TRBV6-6 TGTGCCAGCAGAACCACAGGGAGGGAGGATGAAAAACTGTTTTTT CASRTTGREDEKLFF
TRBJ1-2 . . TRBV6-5 TGTGCCAGCAGTTACAGGGGAACCGTTAACTATGGCTACACCTTC CASSYRGTVNYGYTF
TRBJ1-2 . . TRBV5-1 TGCGCCAGCAGCTTGGGGGGTAGGACGAAGGAGGGCTACACCTTC CASSLGGRTKEGYTF
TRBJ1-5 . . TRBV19 TGTGCCAGCGTCCCAGGTCGGGGGTGGGTCGGCAATCAGCCCCAGCATTTT CASVPGRGWVGNQPQHF
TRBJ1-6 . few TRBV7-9 TGTGCCAGCAGCTTAGGAGCAGGGCGTTATAATTCACCCCTCCACTTT CASSLGAGRYNSPLHF
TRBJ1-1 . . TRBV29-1 TGCAGCGTTGATTTTCGTAATGAAGCTTTCTTT CSVDFRNEAFF
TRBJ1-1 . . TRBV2 TGTGCCAGCAGCTGGGACCCTCAGACTGAAGCTTTCTTT CASSWDPQTEAFF
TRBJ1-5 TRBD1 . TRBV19 TGTGCCAGTAGACACGGGACAGGGGGCCAACAGCCCCAGCATTTT CASRHGTGGQQPQHF
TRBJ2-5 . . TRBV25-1 TGTGCCAGGACGACAGTCCCTCGGGAGACCCAGTACTTC CARTTVPRETQYF
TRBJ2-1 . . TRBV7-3 TGTGCCAGCAGCCCAGGGGGGCTTTCCTACAATGAGCAGTTCTTC CASSPGGLSYNEQFF
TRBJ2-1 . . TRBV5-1 TGCGCCAGCAGCTTGGGGGACGTTCACAATGAGCAGTTCTTC CASSLGDVHNEQFF
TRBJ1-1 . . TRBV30 TGTGCCTGCGAGAGGGGCGGAGGAGCTTTCTTT CACERGGGAFF
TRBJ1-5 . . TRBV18 TGTGCCAGCTCACCAACCGGGGATAGCAATCAGCCCCAGCATTTT CASSPTGDSNQPQHF
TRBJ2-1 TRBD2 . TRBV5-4 TGTGCCAGCAGCCGGGGGGGCCAGGGAATATACAATGAGCAGTTCTTC CASSRGGQGIYNEQFF
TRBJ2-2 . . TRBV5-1 TGCGCCAGCAGCTCGGACTATTCCGGGGAGCTGTTTTTT CASSSDYSGELFF
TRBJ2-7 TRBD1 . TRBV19 TGTGCCAGTAGTGGACAACAGGGGGCCTACGAGCAGTACTTC CASSGQQGAYEQYF
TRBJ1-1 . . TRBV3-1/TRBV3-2 TGTGCCAGCAGTGAGTTCACCGGGACTAGCGAAGCTTTCTTT CASSEFTGTSEAFF
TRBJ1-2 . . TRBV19 TGTGCCAGTAGTATCAGTGGCAGAGTTATTAACTATGGCTACACCTTC CASSISGRVINYGYTF
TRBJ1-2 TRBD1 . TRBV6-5 TGTGCCAGCAGATTGACAGGGGCCGAGAACTATGGCTACACCTTC CASRLTGAENYGYTF
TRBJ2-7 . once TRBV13 TGTGCCAGCAGCTTAGGCATGACCCACTCCTACGAGCAGTACTTC CASSLGMTHSYEQYF
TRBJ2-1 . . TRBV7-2 TGTGCCAGCAGCCCTGGGGTGGGTGAGCAGTTCTTC CASSPGVGEQFF
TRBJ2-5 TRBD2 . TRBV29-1 TGCAGCGTTGGGAGAATTGGCGGGAGCGAGACCCAGTACTTC CSVGRIGGSETQYF
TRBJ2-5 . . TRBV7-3 TGTGCCAGCAGCTTGAACGGCGTCCAAGAGACCCAGTACTTC CASSLNGVQETQYF
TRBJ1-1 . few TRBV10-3 TGTGCCATCAGACGGGACAATACTGAAGCTTTCTTT CAIRRDNTEAFF
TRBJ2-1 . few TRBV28 TGTGCCAGCAGTTTATTGGAGTCCCGGACTCTATACAATGAGCAGTTCTTC CASSLLESRTLYNEQFF
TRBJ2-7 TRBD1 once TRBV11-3 TGTGCCAGCAGCCAGGGGGCCCTAGGGGCCTACGAGCAGTACTTC CASSQGALGAYEQYF
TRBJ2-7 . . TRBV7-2 TGTGCCAGCAGCTTAGAGGGGATAGTCTCCTACGAGCAGTACTTC CASSLEGIVSYEQYF
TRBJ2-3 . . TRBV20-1 TGCAGTGCTAGTCCCCTCCGATGGGGCACAGATACGCAGTATTTT CSASPLRWGTDTQYF
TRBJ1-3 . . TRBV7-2 TGTGCCAGCAGCCAATCGGGGTACGGGGACACCATATATTTT CASSQSGYGDTIYF
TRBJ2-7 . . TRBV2 TGTGCCAGCAGTGAAAAATCCTACGAGCAGTACTTC CASSEKSYEQYF
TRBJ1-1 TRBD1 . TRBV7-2 TGTGCCAGCAGCTTAGGGGCAGGGGGCATCACTGAAGCTTTCTTT CASSLGAGGITEAFF
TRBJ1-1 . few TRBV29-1 TGCAGCGTTGAGAGGAATAGGGAAGCTTTCTTT CSVERNREAFF